This T cell receptor beta chain was captured by sequencing in a study of CD8+ T cells in alopecia areata. Extracted RNA was reverse transcribed into cDNA, the sequencing template. Assay: immunoSEQ multiplex PCR; the TCRdb copy retains only in-frame clones and omits some. The sample yields fewer than 150,000 clones, roughly four fifths seen once. Treatment denoted: oral pan-JAK inhibitor, 5-10 mg twice daily. The sequence came from a human donor with alopecia areata. The sequencing here drew on CD8+ T cells sorted from blood, taken at week 4, from a patient treated with tofacitinib.

CDR3 nucleotides: TGTGCCAGCAGTTTCAGGGGAGCGAGGACTGAAGCTTTCTTT. It codes for CASSFRGARTEAFF. The chain couples TRBV7-9 to TRBJ1-1, with D maybe TRBD1 (6 bases). CDR3 length equals 14 residues. V was clipped by 6 bases and J by 5 bases, with 16 bases between them. From germline, CDR1 is SEHNR and CDR2 FQNEAQ (reference sequence). The entire variable domain, with the rest obtained from reference TRBV7-9 and TRBJ1-1, is as follows: DTGVSQNPRHKITKRGQNVTFRCDPISEHNRLYWYRQTLGQGPEFLTYFQNEAQLEKSRLLSDRFSAERPKGSFSTLEIQRTEQGDSAMYLCASSFRGARTEAFFGQGTRLTVV.